Shown below are 23 T cell receptor beta chains from a single sample sequenced in a study of T cells in Graves' hyperthyroidism and ophthalmopathy. Authors of the study amplified TCR beta CDR3 regions from RNA transcripts. Carried out on the TCR CDR3, a first-round RT-PCR used the HTBI primer set. Each CDR3 protein gets one entry after TCRdb re-called the multiplex PCR reads with MiXCR. The top ten clones hold about a quarter of a sample with under 300,000 distinct CDR3 sequences, less than 30% of them seen once. Sequences were obtained from blood. The receptors stem from a man aged 35-49 years with Graves' hyperthyroidism that later progressed to Graves' ophthalmopathy.

At least ten counts were recorded for this clonotype. The V call is TRBV3-1, the J call TRBJ2-7, with D possibly matching TRBD2 (6 bases). Germline CDR1 is LGHDT and CDR2 is YNNKEL (reference sequence). V lost 4 bases and J lost 3, with 16 bases in between. The CDR3 is 15 residues long. The CDR3 DNA reads TGTGCCAGCAGCCGTATAGCCACTAGCAACTACGAGCAGTACTTC. Protein: CASSRIATSNYEQYF.

In this sample, this clonotype turned up many times. The J gene is TRBJ2-5, the V gene TRBV28, with D perhaps TRBD1 (6 bases). The ends were cut back, 3 bases at V and 8 bases at J, with 10 bases in the middle. Germline CDR1 MDHEN, CDR2 SYDVKM. CDR3 length equals 12 residues. CDR3 bases: TGTGCCAGCAGTTTGTACAGGGACACCCAGTACTTC. Translation: CASSLYRDTQYF.

The genes are TRBV14 and TRBJ1-3; 7 nucleotides agree with TRBD1. The ends lost 4 bases at V and 2 bases at J; junction bases unmatched: 11. This CDR3 has 17 residues. Per germline, CDR1 SGHDN and CDR2 FVKESK. For the CDR3, the DNA is TGTGCCAGCAGCCTTCACCGGGGACAGCGTCCTGGAAACACCATATATTTT. It encodes CASSLHRGQRPGNTIYF. Full variable domain (outside the CDR3, taken from reference TRBV14 and TRBJ1-3): EAGVTQFPSHSVIEKGQTVTLRCDPISGHDNLYWYRRVMGKEIKFLLHFVKESKQDESGMPNNRFLAERTGGTYSTLKVQPAELEDSGVYFCASSLHRGQRPGNTIYFGEGSWLTVV.

J is TRBJ2-7 and V is TRBV4-1, with 8 bases that match TRBD2. Looked up from germline, CDR1 is MGHRA and CDR2 is YSYEKL. This CDR3 is 18 amino acids long. The V gene end was trimmed by 0 bases and the J gene end by 3 bases; junction bases not matched to a gene: 13. As DNA, the CDR3 is TGCGCCAGCAGCCAAGATCATGTGAGGAGTGCGGGGGGCTACGAGCAGTACTTC. Protein: CASSQDHVRSAGGYEQYF.

The sample holds many counts of this clonotype. The chain employs TRBV11-2 and TRBJ1-1; weak D call: TRBD1 (5 bases). The CDR3 totals 11 residues. V was trimmed by 7 bases and J by 9 bases, leaving 12 bases between them. Germline V gene data show CDR1 as SGHAT and CDR2 as FQNNGV. CDR3 nucleotides: TGTGCCAGCACTTCGCGGGGGAAAGCTTTCTTT. As protein: CASTSRGKAFF. Together with reference TRBV11-2 and TRBJ1-1, the CDR3 gives the full variable domain: EAGVAQSPRYKIIEKRQSVAFWCNPISGHATLYWYQQILGQGPKLLIQFQNNGVVDDSQLPKDRFSAERLKGVDSTLKIQPAKLEDSAVYLCASTSRGKAFFGQGTRLTVV.

Ten or more counts support this clonotype. The chain joins TRBV27 to TRBJ1-1, with a tentative D call TRBD1 (5 bases). V was shortened by 5 bases and J by 1 base, with 17 bases between the two germline ends. Germline lookup yields CDR1 MNHEY and CDR2 SMNVEV (reference sequence). The CDR3 is 16 residues long. For the CDR3, the DNA is TGTGCCAGCAGTCCTCAAATGGGGGGTTGGAACACTGAAGCTTTCTTT. Translated: CASSPQMGGWNTEAFF.

The table lists this clonotype with a count of one. The rearrangement joins TRBV10-3 to TRBJ2-2, with 9 bases aligning to TRBD2. This CDR3 is built from 17 residues. The J segment lost 2 bases and the V segment lost 3 bases, leaving 7 bases of the junction unmatched. Looked up from germline, CDR1 is ENHRY and CDR2 is SYGVKD. The CDR3 DNA reads as TGTGCCATCAGTGACCCGACTAGCGGAATAAACACCGGGGAGCTGTTTTTT. This encodes CAISDPTSGINTGELFF.

There are many counts of this clonotype. The V call is TRBV20-1, the J call TRBJ2-2; tentative D call: TRBD2 (6 bases). The CDR3 loop spans 15 amino acids. V lost 0 bases and J lost 0, with 8 bases in between. Germline CDR1 and CDR2: DFQATT and SNEGSKA (reference sequence). The CDR3 spells CSARDGGANTGELFF. CDR3 sequence (DNA): TGCAGTGCTAGAGATGGCGGGGCGAACACCGGGGAGCTGTTTTTT.

The V and J genes are TRBV6-5 and TRBJ1-1, with TRBD1 as a possible D gene (5 bases). CDR1 and CDR2 from the germline V gene are MNHEY and SVGAGI. V lost 0 bases to trimming and J lost 6 bases, with 17 bases between them. This CDR3 has 16 amino acids. CDR3: CASSYSSRGVGAEAFF. In nucleotides, the CDR3 is TGTGCCAGCAGTTACTCTTCGAGGGGAGTAGGGGCTGAAGCTTTCTTT.

This clonotype appeared many times. The rearrangement joins TRBV5-1 to TRBJ1-1; D unresolved. CDR1 SGHRS and CDR2 YFSETQ come from the germline V gene. V lost 4 bases and J 4 bases, leaving 11 bases between the germline ends. This CDR3 comprises 13 residues. CDR3 sequence: CASSTKAGTEAFF. As DNA, the CDR3 is TGCGCCAGCAGCACCAAGGCGGGCACTGAAGCTTTCTTT.

The table lists this clonotype with many counts. This chain joins TRBV6-1 and TRBJ2-5, with a weak D call TRBD2 (5 bases). The CDR3 is made up of 12 amino acids. V dropped 6 bases and J dropped 5 bases, with 10 bases sitting between them. CDR1 and CDR2 from the germline V gene are MNHNS and SASEGT. CDR3 region: CASRDFGETQYF. CDR3 nucleotides: TGTGCCAGCAGGGACTTCGGGGAGACCCAGTACTTC.

This clonotype was found many times. V is TRBV12-3 or TRBV12-4 and J is TRBJ2-5; D is possibly TRBD1 (6 bases). The length of the CDR3 is 14 residues. V lost 2 bases, J lost 6 bases, and 13 bases lay in between. DNA of the CDR3: TGTGCCAGCAGTTTAACGACAGGCCCCCAGACCCAGTACTTC. Amino acid sequence: CASSLTTGPQTQYF.

This clonotype was seen ten or more times. V usage is TRBV6-5 and J usage is TRBJ2-1, with D perhaps TRBD1 (6 bases). The CDR3 is 14 amino acids. From germline, CDR1 is MNHEY and CDR2 SVGAGI. V was pared by 7 bases and J by 4 bases, with 14 bases between. CDR3 region: CASIFTGTYNEQFF. The CDR3 DNA reads as TGTGCCAGCATTTTCACCGGGACATACAATGAGCAGTTCTTC.

This clonotype was detected a few times. The chain joins TRBV6-1 to TRBJ1-1; D is unresolved. The germline CDR1 and CDR2 sequences are MNHNS and SASEGT. Trimming took off 4 bases at V and 4 bases at J, with 13 bases between the two ends. The CDR3 contains 14 residues. The CDR3 spells CASSALRAGTEAFF. Written as DNA, the CDR3 is TGTGCCAGCAGTGCCCTCCGGGCAGGCACTGAAGCTTTCTTT.

The sample holds many counts of this clonotype. The chain carries TRBV30 and TRBJ2-6, with TRBD1 identical over 7 bases. From germline, CDR1 is GTSNPN and CDR2 SVGIG (reference sequence). With 6 bases clipped from V and 2 bases from J, the junction kept 7 bases outside the gene matches. The CDR3 length is 15 residues. The DNA of the CDR3 is TGTGCCTGCGGATACAGGGGCCCTGGGGCCAACGTCCTGACTTTC. This gives the protein CACGYRGPGANVLTF.

This clonotype was seen repeatedly, ten times or more. This CDR3 reads CASSDGQPARHTEAFF. In nucleotides, the CDR3 is TGTGCCAGCAGTGACGGACAACCAGCTAGGCACACTGAAGCTTTCTTT. The chain carries TRBV2 and TRBJ1-1, with D possibly matching TRBD1 (5 bases). Trimming stripped 3 bases from V and 3 bases from J, with 17 bases between. The germline V gene encodes CDR1 SNHLY and CDR2 FYNNEI. The CDR3 length is 16 residues.

This clonotype appeared many times. This rearrangement joins TRBV7-8 to TRBJ1-1, with D possibly being TRBD1 (5 bases). V was clipped by 4 bases and J by 0 bases, with 12 bases between them. CDR3 length equals 15 residues. Germline lookup yields CDR1 SGHVS and CDR2 FQNEAQ. The CDR3 loop reads CASSSGTSMNTEAFF. CDR3 in DNA: TGTGCCAGCAGCTCCGGGACCTCCATGAACACTGAAGCTTTCTTT.

A word on this clonotype: A much larger clonotype is one base distant, so this may be a read error. This sequence joins TRBV19 and TRBJ2-7; D is possibly TRBD1 (5 bases). CDR1 LNHDA and CDR2 SQIVND come from the germline V gene (reference sequence). Deletions cut 6 bases from V and 2 bases from J, with 11 bases between. The CDR3 is 13 amino acids. The CDR3 DNA sequence: TGTGCCAGTAGGGGGCCACCAACCTACGAGCAGTACTTC. Translating gives CASRGPPTYEQYF.

In this sample, this clonotype turned up many times. The chain is built from TRBV9 and TRBJ1-2, with TRBD1 as a possible D gene (5 bases). This CDR3 is built from 16 residues. The germline V and J ends were trimmed by 5 bases and 3 bases, with 20 bases remaining between them. Germline CDR1 and CDR2: SGDLS and YYNGEE. CDR3 sequence reads: CASRSSPLQGDYGYTF. DNA of the CDR3: TGTGCCAGCAGATCGTCTCCCCTGCAGGGAGACTATGGCTACACCTTC.

This clonotype was recorded many times. This rearrangement joins TRBV19 to TRBJ2-5; D perhaps matches TRBD2 (6 bases). This CDR3 is built from 15 residues. Germline V gene lookup returns CDR1 LNHDA and CDR2 SQIVND (reference sequence). With 5 bases removed from V and 5 bases from J, the gap between germline ends came to 18 bases. In DNA form, the CDR3 reads TGTGCCAGTAGTCCCCCGGAGGGGCGTTCTGAGACCCAGTACTTC. Amino acid sequence: CASSPPEGRSETQYF.

This chain joins TRBV6-1 and TRBJ1-1; 11 bases map to TRBD1. V gave up 6 bases and J gave up 0 bases; unmatched junction bases: 9. The germline gives CDR1 MNHNS, CDR2 SASEGT. The CDR3 totals 17 residues. Here the CDR3 DNA reads TGTGCCAGCAGGGTGGACAGGGGGCGGTACGTGAACACTGAAGCTTTCTTT. It specifies CASRVDRGRYVNTEAFF.

In its sample, this clonotype was seen many times. The chain carries TRBV29-1 and TRBJ1-2; no clear D. The germline gives CDR1 SQVTM, CDR2 ANQGSEA. V shed 6 bases and J shed 3 bases, with 11 bases lying between them. The CDR3 is made up of 12 amino acids. The CDR3 DNA reads TGCAGCGTCTCCAACGGGGACTATGGCTACACCTTC. Its translation is CSVSNGDYGYTF.

This clonotype has a count of ten or more. The chain uses TRBV14 and TRBJ1-2, with D possibly matching TRBD1 (6 bases). The CDR3 is made up of 15 amino acids. Looked up from germline, CDR1 is SGHDN and CDR2 is FVKESK. Trimming took off 3 bases at V and 1 base at J, with 12 bases between the two ends. The CDR3 loop reads CASSHRQDLNYGYTF. The CDR3 DNA is TGTGCCAGCAGCCACCGACAGGATCTTAACTATGGCTACACCTTC.